The source of this T cell receptor (beta chain) is a study of graft-versus-host responses after intestinal transplantation. Study details: Each recipient received a multivisceral, liver-intestinal, or isolated intestinal graft. Among the recipients, all got anti-thymocyte globulin induction and then tacrolimus and steroids for around three years. Study-wide results and limits: GvH clones turned up in recipient marrow; some had shown up first in ileum or blood. The presence of high graft-versus-host to host-versus-graft clonal ratios in allografts characterized patients with graft-donor T cell macrochimerism.

As to this clone: Its antigen remains unidentified.

Assay: immunoSEQ multiplex PCR; the TCRdb copy retains only in-frame clones and omits some. The sample gives under 150,000 clones, approximately 90% of which show up once; roughly 0.2% is in the top ten. The receptor's source is a human donor who received an intestinal transplant. The specimen was unstimulated CD4+ T cells sorted from spleen or lymph node cells, collected before intestinal transplant.

The chain's CDR3 is CASGLGDTGVNTGELFF. In DNA form, the CDR3 reads TGTGCTAGTGGTTTGGGGGACACAGGGGTAAACACCGGGGAGCTGTTTTTT. The genes are TRBV12-5 and TRBJ2-2; 7 bases are a match to TRBD1. Germline CDR1 is LGHNT and CDR2 is FRNRAP. The CDR3 is 17 amino acids. J lost 2 bases, V lost 1 base, and 7 bases had no gene match. Filled out from reference TRBV12-5 and TRBJ2-2, the complete variable domain reads DARVTQTPRHKVTEMGQEVTMRCQPILGHNTVFWYRQTMMQGLELLAYFRNRAPLDDSGMPKDRFSAEMPDATLATLKIQPSEPRDSAVYFCASGLGDTGVNTGELFFGEGSRLTVL.